A selection of T cell receptor beta chains follows, all from one sample in a study of HIV-infected patients and healthy controls. TCRdb passed the 5' RACE reads through MiXCR, listing each CDR3 protein once. The sample contains roughly 68,000 distinct CDR3 sequences, about 19% of which appear only once. The sample taken for sequencing was CD4+ T cells from blood. All receptors derive from a human donor in good health. Both conserved end residues are part of each CDR3. D genes are given only for firm matches. Only some rows state a clone size, as once, few, many or a class for expanded clones.

CDR3 protein	CDR3 DNA	clone size	D gene	V gene	J gene
CASSLLPATDTQYF	TGCGCCAGCAGCTTGTTACCTGCCACAGATACGCAGTATTTT	.	.	TRBV5-1	TRBJ2-3
CASSPGQNTDTQYF	TGTGCCAGCAGCCCGGGACAGAACACAGATACGCAGTATTTT	.	TRBD1	TRBV11-2	TRBJ2-3
CSVGSGATYQETQYF	TGCAGCGTTGGAAGTGGGGCCACGTACCAAGAGACCCAGTACTTC	.	.	TRBV29-1	TRBJ2-5
CASSRGGGYYEQYF	TGTGCCAGCAGCCGGGGCGGGGGGTACTACGAGCAGTACTTC	once	TRBD2	TRBV3-1	TRBJ2-7
CASSLTGVIGQYF	TGTGCCAGCAGCTTGACAGGTGTGATCGGGCAGTACTTC	.	.	TRBV5-6	TRBJ2-7
CASSLDRRGDTQYF	TGTGCCAGCAGCTTAGACAGGAGGGGTGATACGCAGTATTTT	many	.	TRBV7-2	TRBJ2-3
CASRDSGGGQPQHF	TGTGCCAGTCGAGATTCAGGGGGCGGACAGCCCCAGCATTTT	.	TRBD1	TRBV19	TRBJ1-5
CASSRTGGTGELFF	TGCGCCAGCAGCCGAACCGGGGGGACCGGGGAGCTGTTTTTT	.	TRBD2	TRBV4-3	TRBJ2-2
CSAREKGYTIYF	TGCAGTGCTAGAGAGAAGGGTTACACCATATATTTT	.	.	TRBV20-1	TRBJ1-3
CASSLAGSEETQYF	TGCGCCAGCAGCTTGGCAGGTAGCGAGGAGACCCAGTACTTC	many	.	TRBV5-1	TRBJ2-5
CASSPRLFGLMNTEAFF	TGTGCCAGCAGCCCACGTTTATTCGGACTGATGAACACTGAAGCTTTCTTT	few	.	TRBV7-9	TRBJ1-1
CASGPGGSGNTIYF	TGTGCTAGTGGCCCAGGAGGGTCTGGAAACACCATATATTTT	many	.	TRBV12-5	TRBJ1-3
CSVTIRTDTQYF	TGCAGTGTGACTATCCGCACAGATACGCAGTATTTT	.	.	TRBV20-1	TRBJ2-3
CASSPRAGDEQYF	TGTGCCAGCAGTCCCAGGGCCGGAGACGAGCAGTACTTC	many	.	TRBV6-1	TRBJ2-7
CATSSRGGGNQPQHF	TGTGCCACCAGCAGTCGGGGAGGGGGCAATCAGCCCCAGCATTTT	few	.	TRBV15	TRBJ1-5
CAISGTGALYGYTF	TGTGCCATCAGCGGGACAGGAGCCCTCTATGGCTACACCTTC	many	TRBD1	TRBV10-3	TRBJ1-2
CASTLGARVNEQFF	TGTGCCAGCACCTTAGGGGCTAGAGTTAATGAGCAGTTCTTC	many	.	TRBV12-3/TRBV12-4	TRBJ2-1
CAISARAGSVYEQYF	TGTGCCATCAGTGCCCGAGCGGGAAGTGTGTACGAGCAGTACTTC	once	TRBD2	TRBV10-3	TRBJ2-7
CASSESLVVRLF	TGCGCCAGCAGTGAGTCGTTGGTAGTCAGACTCTTC	many	.	TRBV10-2	TRBJ2-1
CASSQEPTNEKLFF	TGCGCCAGCAGCCAAGAGCCAACTAATGAAAAACTGTTTTTT	.	.	TRBV4-3	TRBJ1-4
CSASKRGIQETQYF	TGCAGTGCGAGTAAGCGGGGAATACAAGAGACCCAGTACTTC	few	TRBD2	TRBV20-1	TRBJ2-5
CSARAGANYGYTF	TGCAGTGCTAGAGCAGGGGCCAACTATGGCTACACCTTC	.	.	TRBV20-1	TRBJ1-2
CNALKASDLAANTQYF	TGCAATGCCTTAAAGGCGTCGGATCTAGCGGCTAATACGCAGTATTTT	.	TRBD2	TRBV20-1	TRBJ2-3
CASSASGETQYF	TGTGCCAGCAGTGCCTCCGGGGAGACCCAGTACTTC	many	.	TRBV12-3/TRBV12-4	TRBJ2-5
CAWSLRGGTEAFF	TGTGCCTGGAGTCTCAGGGGCGGAACTGAAGCTTTCTTT	few	.	TRBV30	TRBJ1-1
CSVEWYSRNEQYF	TGCAGCGTTGAGTGGTACAGCAGGAACGAGCAGTACTTC	.	.	TRBV29-1	TRBJ2-7
CASTPGSYQPQHF	TGTGCCAGCACCCCGGGCAGTTATCAGCCCCAGCATTTT	many	.	TRBV2	TRBJ1-5
CASSLRAGTDRYSNQPQHF	TGTGCCAGCAGCTTGAGGGCCGGGACAGACAGGTATAGCAATCAGCCCCAGCATTTT	.	TRBD1	TRBV7-6	TRBJ1-5
CSAARQVVNEQYF	TGCAGTGCTGCCCGACAGGTCGTCAACGAGCAGTACTTC	many	.	TRBV20-1	TRBJ2-7
CASSASGTSNTGELFF	TGTGCCAGCAGCGCATCCGGGACGTCGAACACCGGGGAGCTGTTTTTT	many	.	TRBV7-3	TRBJ2-2
CSAIGQGAGSNQPQHF	TGCAGTGCTATTGGACAGGGGGCGGGGAGCAATCAGCCCCAGCATTTT	medium-sized	TRBD1	TRBV20-1	TRBJ1-5
CASSLKATIGTGGHGYTF	TGTGCCAGCAGTCTTAAGGCGACCATCGGGACAGGGGGCCATGGCTACACCTTC	.	TRBD1	TRBV12-3/TRBV12-4	TRBJ1-2
CAIQEDRSSNYGYTF	TGTGCCATCCAAGAGGACAGGAGTTCTAACTATGGCTACACCTTC	.	TRBD1	TRBV10-3	TRBJ1-2
CSVVGTLNTEAFF	TGCAGCGTCGTTGGGACATTGAACACTGAAGCTTTCTTT	few	.	TRBV29-1	TRBJ1-1
CAISDKGDTEAFF	TGTGCCATCAGTGATAAGGGGGACACTGAAGCTTTCTTT	many	.	TRBV10-3	TRBJ1-1
CASSHGGSYPREKLFF	TGTGCCAGCAGCCATGGGGGGAGTTATCCCCGGGAAAAACTGTTTTTT	.	.	TRBV3-1	TRBJ1-4
CASSPTQGSGELFF	TGTGCCAGCAGTCCAACCCAGGGGTCCGGGGAGCTGTTTTTT	few	.	TRBV5-4	TRBJ2-2
CASSPPTYEQYF	TGTGCCAGCTCACCACCCACCTACGAGCAGTACTTC	few	.	TRBV18	TRBJ2-7
CASSQLVAKATDTQYF	TGCGCCAGCAGCCAATTAGTAGCGAAAGCCACAGATACGCAGTATTTT	.	.	TRBV5-1	TRBJ2-3
CSASRPGPGNTIYF	TGCAGTGCTAGCAGACCGGGGCCGGGAAACACCATATATTTT	.	.	TRBV20-1	TRBJ1-3
CASSLGLVTTDTQYF	TGTGCCAGCAGCTTGGGCCTAGTCACGACAGATACGCAGTATTTT	few	.	TRBV5-4	TRBJ2-3
CSARKGSSGSAKNIQYF	TGCAGTGCTAGAAAAGGGTCCAGCGGGAGCGCCAAAAACATTCAGTACTTC	many	TRBD2	TRBV20-1	TRBJ2-4
CASSPFSGVGGPEAFF	TGTGCCAGCTCACCTTTCTCGGGAGTGGGTGGTCCTGAAGCTTTCTTT	many	.	TRBV18	TRBJ1-1
CASSYLAGGLYNEQFF	TGTGCCAGCAGTTACCTAGCGGGGGGGCTCTACAATGAGCAGTTCTTC	few	TRBD2	TRBV6-2/TRBV6-3	TRBJ2-1
CASSLVGGSYGYTF	TGCGCCAGCAGCTTGGTCGGGGGGAGCTATGGCTACACCTTC	many	.	TRBV5-1	TRBJ1-2
CASSYRPGQETQYF	TGTGCCAGCAGTTACCGTCCGGGGCAAGAGACCCAGTACTTC	many	.	TRBV6-2/TRBV6-3	TRBJ2-5